This T cell receptor (beta chain) was obtained from a study of T cell repertoires in aging, cancer and after chemotherapy. Study-wide results and caveats: Median generation probability rose over the chemotherapy interval in each cancer cohort, suggesting rebound thymic output. Healthy donors lost TCR diversity with age mainly through richness, cancer patients through richness and evenness. Compared with age-matched healthy donors, untreated hematological or solid cancer patients showed higher blood TCR clonality.

V was clipped by 7 bases and J by 3 bases; unmatched bases: 12. CDR1 is LNHNV, CDR2 YYDKDF, per germline (reference sequence). CDR3 size: 15 residues. Rearranged V-D-J TRB sequences were amplified with a mixed TRB-A/B primer pool. Each CDR3 protein gets one entry after TCRdb re-called the multiplex PCR reads with MiXCR. Of 7,000 to 9,500 distinct CDR3 sequences in the sample, 20% to 30% were seen once. TCR beta rearrangements were amplified from peripheral blood genomic DNA. With regard to this clonotype: The target antigen is unknown.

The sequence was collected from a human donor with a blood cancer. The donor label of this sample is uncertain. The sample taken for sequencing was blood. The chain employs TRBV15 and TRBJ2-7; 7 bases are shared with TRBD2. CDR3 loop: CATKEGAGVYYEQYF. CDR3 in DNA: TGTGCCACCAAAGAAGGGGCGGGAGTCTACTACGAGCAGTACTTC. The full variable domain, rest sourced from reference TRBV15 and TRBJ2-7, is DAMVIQNPRYQVTQFGKPVTLSCSQTLNHNVMYWYQQKSSQAPKLLFHYYDKDFNNEADTPDNFQSRRPNTSFCFLDIRSPGLGDTAMYLCATKEGAGVYYEQYFGPGTRLTVT.